The 5 T cell receptor beta chains below all came from one sample that was sequenced in a study of T cells in Graves' hyperthyroidism and ophthalmopathy. Using RNA transcripts as the source, TCR beta CDR3 regions were amplified. TCR CDR3 regions were first amplified by RT-PCR with HTBI primers. TCRdb itself ran the multiplex PCR reads through MiXCR, one entry per CDR3 protein. The sample records about 250,000 distinct CDR3 sequences, 20% to 25% being singletons. The specimen was blood. These receptors were taken from a man aged 25 to 45 with Graves' ophthalmopathy.

This clonotype was observed at least ten times. The chain recombines TRBV28 with TRBJ1-1; D is ambiguous. This CDR3 is built from 14 residues. Germline CDR1 and CDR2: MDHEN and SYDVKM. V shed 5 bases and J shed 6 bases, with 16 bases lying between them. The CDR3 reads CASSAPLPTAEAFF. In DNA form, the CDR3 reads TGTGCCAGCAGTGCGCCCCTCCCGACCGCTGAAGCTTTCTTT.

Notes on this clonotype: A clone one base away is much larger, so this may be a read error. The chain joins TRBV12-3 or TRBV12-4 to TRBJ2-5; 7 nucleotides match TRBD2. CDR3 length: 14 residues. After removal of 4 bases from V and 7 bases from J, the junction contained 9 bases not matched to a gene. The CDR3 is CASSSVAGDLTQYF. CDR3 in DNA: TGTGCCAGCAGTTCAGTAGCGGGTGATCTGACCCAGTACTTC.

This clonotype was counted a single time. This chain uses TRBV20-1 with TRBJ2-3, with 8 nucleotides matching TRBD2. The germline CDR1 and CDR2 sequences are DFQATT and SNEGSKA (reference sequence). The J segment lost 4 bases and the V segment lost 5 bases, leaving 8 bases of the junction unmatched. The CDR3 extends over 14 amino acids. CDR3 coding DNA: TGCAGTGCTCAACGAGCGGGAGTTCCAGATACGCAGTATTTT. The encoded protein is CSAQRAGVPDTQYF.

The chain recombines TRBV6-1 with TRBJ2-2; D remains ambiguous. Trimming stripped 5 bases from V and 4 bases from J, with 14 bases between. The CDR3 loop spans 15 amino acids. Germline V gene sequence: CDR1 MNHNS, CDR2 SASEGT. CDR3 nucleotide sequence: TGTGCCAGCAGTTACGCGGCGTTGGGCACCGGGGAGCTGTTTTTT. Its protein product is CASSYAALGTGELFF.

This clonotype has more than one count but fewer than ten. Here the CDR3 DNA reads TGTGCCAGCAGCTTAGTCCAATGGGGCGCAGGAAACACCATATATTTT. Translated, it gives CASSLVQWGAGNTIYF. The chain links TRBV11-2 to TRBJ1-3; maybe TRBD1 (5 bases). Trimming cost V 1 base and J 4 bases, with 14 bases left between them. The CDR3 sequence is 16 residues long. The V gene's germline CDR1 is SGHAT and CDR2 FQNNGV.